What follows is one TCR beta chain and its context. These data come from a study of a mutant IDH1 vaccine in newly diagnosed glioma. The time point: baseline, week 1 (first vaccination visit). Treatment here: pre-vaccination baseline after standard-of-care therapy. Profiling relied on immunoSEQ multiplex PCR, and the TCRdb table lists in-frame clones only, not all of them. The sample consists of around 87,000 clones, around 82% of them appearing once. Trimming removed 4 bases from V and 4 bases from J, with 14 bases in between. This CDR3 has 15 residues. CDR1 is MNHNY and CDR2 is SVGAGI in the germline V gene (reference sequence).

The V call is TRBV6-6, the J call TRBJ2-1; possibly TRBD1 for D (6 bases). This receptor was identified in a woman in her forties or fifties with glioma. The starting material was PBMCs, obtained from a glioma patient treated with radiotherapy, temozolomide or both. The CDR3 protein is CASSSPGHLYNEQFF. The CDR3 region has the DNA TGTGCCAGCAGTTCGCCGGGACACCTTTACAATGAGCAGTTCTTC.